This T cell receptor beta chain was captured in a study of T cells in localized non-small cell lung cancer. General study findings and limits: Higher adjacent-lung clonality was associated with shorter survival. Adjacent lung was found to contain a median approximately 60 of the top 100 tumor clones. Tumor showed lower T cell clonality than uninvolved adjacent lung, where it was highest.

Libraries were prepared by immunoSEQ multiplex PCR; TCRdb keeps only in-frame clonotypes and omits some of them. This sample has 15,000 to 20,000 clones, with roughly 80% found just once. V lost 0 bases to trimming and J lost 4 bases, with 6 bases between them. The length of the CDR3 is 14 residues. The germline V gene has CDR1 LNHNV and CDR2 YYDKDF (reference sequence). This clone has just one count. What it binds is not known. The specimen comprised peripheral blood, sampled before any cancer treatment. The TCR comes from a man between 40 and 69 years old with stage I lung adenocarcinoma. This chain links TRBV15 with TRBJ2-2; the D is unclear. This CDR3 is CATSREPFTGELFF. CDR3 nucleotides: TGTGCCACCAGCAGAGAGCCGTTCACCGGGGAGCTGTTTTTT. Full variable domain (rest looked up from reference TRBV15 and TRBJ2-2): DAMVIQNPRYQVTQFGKPVTLSCSQTLNHNVMYWYQQKSSQAPKLLFHYYDKDFNNEADTPDNFQSRRPNTSFCFLDIRSPGLGDTAMYLCATSREPFTGELFFGEGSRLTVL.